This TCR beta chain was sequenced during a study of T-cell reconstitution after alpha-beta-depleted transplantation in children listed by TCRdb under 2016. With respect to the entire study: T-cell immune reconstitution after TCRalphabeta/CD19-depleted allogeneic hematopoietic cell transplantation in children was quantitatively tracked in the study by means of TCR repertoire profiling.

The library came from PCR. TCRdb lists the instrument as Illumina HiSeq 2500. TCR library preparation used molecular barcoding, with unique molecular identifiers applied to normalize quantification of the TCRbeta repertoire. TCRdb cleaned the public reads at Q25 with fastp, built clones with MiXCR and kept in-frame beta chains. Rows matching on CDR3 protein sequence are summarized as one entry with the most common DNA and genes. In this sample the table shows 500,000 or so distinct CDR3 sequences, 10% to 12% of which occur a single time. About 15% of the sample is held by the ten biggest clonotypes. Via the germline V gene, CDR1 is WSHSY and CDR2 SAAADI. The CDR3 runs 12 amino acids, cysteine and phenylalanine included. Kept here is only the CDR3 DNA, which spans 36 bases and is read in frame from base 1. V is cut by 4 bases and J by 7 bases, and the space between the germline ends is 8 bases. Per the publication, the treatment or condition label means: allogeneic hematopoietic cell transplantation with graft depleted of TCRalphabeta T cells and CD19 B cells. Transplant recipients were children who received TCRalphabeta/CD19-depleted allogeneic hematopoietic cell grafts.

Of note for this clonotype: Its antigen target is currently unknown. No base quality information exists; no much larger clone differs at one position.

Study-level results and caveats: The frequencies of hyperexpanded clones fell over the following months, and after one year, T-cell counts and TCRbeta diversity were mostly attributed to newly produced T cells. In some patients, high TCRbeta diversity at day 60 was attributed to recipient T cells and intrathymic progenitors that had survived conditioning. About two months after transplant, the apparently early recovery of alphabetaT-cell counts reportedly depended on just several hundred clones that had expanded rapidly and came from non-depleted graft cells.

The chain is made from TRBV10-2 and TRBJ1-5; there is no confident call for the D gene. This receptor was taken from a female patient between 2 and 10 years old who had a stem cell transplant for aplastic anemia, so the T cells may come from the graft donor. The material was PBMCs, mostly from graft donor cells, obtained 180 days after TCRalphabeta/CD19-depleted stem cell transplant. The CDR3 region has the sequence CASSGPEQPQHF. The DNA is TGCGCCAGCAGTGGTCCGGAGCAGCCCCAGCATTTT.